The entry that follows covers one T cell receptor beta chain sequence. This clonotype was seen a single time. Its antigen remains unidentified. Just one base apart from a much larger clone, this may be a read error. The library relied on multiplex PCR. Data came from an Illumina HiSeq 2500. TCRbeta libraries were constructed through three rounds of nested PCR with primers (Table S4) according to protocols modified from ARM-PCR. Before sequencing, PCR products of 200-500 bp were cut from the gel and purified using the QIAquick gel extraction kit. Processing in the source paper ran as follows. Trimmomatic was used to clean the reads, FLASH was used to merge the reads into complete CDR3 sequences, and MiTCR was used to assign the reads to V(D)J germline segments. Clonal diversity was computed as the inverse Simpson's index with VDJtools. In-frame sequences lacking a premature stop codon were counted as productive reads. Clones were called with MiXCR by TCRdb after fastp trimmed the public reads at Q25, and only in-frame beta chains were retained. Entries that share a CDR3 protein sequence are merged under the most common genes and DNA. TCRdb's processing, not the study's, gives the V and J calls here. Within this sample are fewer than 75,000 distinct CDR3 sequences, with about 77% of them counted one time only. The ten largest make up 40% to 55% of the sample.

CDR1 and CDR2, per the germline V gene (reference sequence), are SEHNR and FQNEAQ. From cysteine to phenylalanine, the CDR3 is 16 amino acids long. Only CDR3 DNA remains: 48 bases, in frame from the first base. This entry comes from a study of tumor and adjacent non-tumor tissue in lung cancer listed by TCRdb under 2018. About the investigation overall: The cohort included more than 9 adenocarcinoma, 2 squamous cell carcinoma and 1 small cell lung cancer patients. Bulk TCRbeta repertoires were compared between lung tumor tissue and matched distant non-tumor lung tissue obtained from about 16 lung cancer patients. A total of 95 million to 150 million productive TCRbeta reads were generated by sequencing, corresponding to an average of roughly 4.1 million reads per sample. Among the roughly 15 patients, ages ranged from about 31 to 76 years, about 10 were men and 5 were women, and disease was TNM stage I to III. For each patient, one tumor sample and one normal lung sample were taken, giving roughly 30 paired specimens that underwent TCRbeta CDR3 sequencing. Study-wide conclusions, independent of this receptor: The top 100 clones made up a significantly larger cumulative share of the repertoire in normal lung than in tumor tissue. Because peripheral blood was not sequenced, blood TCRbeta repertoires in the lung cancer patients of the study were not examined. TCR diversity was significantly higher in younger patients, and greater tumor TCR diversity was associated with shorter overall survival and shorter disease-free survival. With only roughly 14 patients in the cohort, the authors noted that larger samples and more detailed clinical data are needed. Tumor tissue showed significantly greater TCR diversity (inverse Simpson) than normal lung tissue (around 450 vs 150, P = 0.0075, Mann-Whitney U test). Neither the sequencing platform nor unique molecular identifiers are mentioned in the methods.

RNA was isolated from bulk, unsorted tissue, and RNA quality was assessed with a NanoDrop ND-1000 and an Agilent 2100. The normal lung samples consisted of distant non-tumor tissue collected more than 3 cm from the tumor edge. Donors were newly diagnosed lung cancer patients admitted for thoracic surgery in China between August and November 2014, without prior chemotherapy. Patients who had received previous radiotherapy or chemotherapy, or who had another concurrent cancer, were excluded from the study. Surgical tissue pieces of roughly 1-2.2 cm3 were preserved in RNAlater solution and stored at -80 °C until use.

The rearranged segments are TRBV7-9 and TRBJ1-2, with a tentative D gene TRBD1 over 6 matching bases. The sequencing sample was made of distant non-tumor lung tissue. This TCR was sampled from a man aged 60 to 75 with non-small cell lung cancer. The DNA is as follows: TGTGCCACCAGCTTAGCCCTAGCCAGGGGCAGCTATGGCTACACCTTC. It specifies CATSLALARGSYGYTF.